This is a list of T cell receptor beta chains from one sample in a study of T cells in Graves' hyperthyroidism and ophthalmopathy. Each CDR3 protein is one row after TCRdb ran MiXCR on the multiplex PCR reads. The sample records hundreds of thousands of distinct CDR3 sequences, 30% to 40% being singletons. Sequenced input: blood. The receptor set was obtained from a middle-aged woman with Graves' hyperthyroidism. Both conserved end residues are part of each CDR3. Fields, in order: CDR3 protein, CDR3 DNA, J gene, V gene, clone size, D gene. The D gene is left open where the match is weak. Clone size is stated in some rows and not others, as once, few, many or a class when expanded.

CDR3: CSVQLGRGYEAFF
DNA: TGCAGCGTCCAACTCGGACGGGGCTATGAAGCTTTCTTT
J: TRBJ1-1
V: TRBV29-1
size: many
D: .

CDR3: CASSSIGGADTEALF
DNA: TGTGCCAGCAGCTCGATAGGAGGGGCGGACACTGAAGCTCTCTTT
J: TRBJ1-1
V: TRBV7-8
size: .
D: .

CDR3: CAITTDRVQGYTF
DNA: TGTGCCATCACCACGGACAGGGTTCAAGGCTACACCTTC
J: TRBJ1-2
V: TRBV10-3
size: many
D: TRBD1

CDR3: CASRHTGQGVMEQYF
DNA: TGTGCCAGCAGACATACTGGGCAGGGGGTCATGGAGCAGTACTTC
J: TRBJ2-7
V: TRBV7-9
size: many
D: TRBD1

CDR3: CASSTNLYGYTF
DNA: TGTGCCAGCAGTACAAACCTCTATGGCTACACCTTC
J: TRBJ1-2
V: TRBV19
size: .
D: .

CDR3: CASSQESTANYGYTF
DNA: TGCGCCAGCAGCCAAGAATCGACAGCTAACTATGGCTACACCTTC
J: TRBJ1-2
V: TRBV4-3
size: .
D: .

CDR3: CASSFISGQSSSYEQYF
DNA: TGTGCCAGCAGCTTTATCTCCGGACAGTCGAGCTCCTACGAGCAGTACTTC
J: TRBJ2-7
V: TRBV7-2
size: .
D: .

CDR3: CASSYSRTGPNYEQYF
DNA: TGTGCCAGCAGTTACTCGAGGACAGGCCCCAACTACGAGCAGTACTTC
J: TRBJ2-7
V: TRBV6-6
size: few
D: TRBD1

CDR3: CASMGDKGEQYF
DNA: TGTGCCAGCATGGGCGACAAGGGCGAGCAGTACTTC
J: TRBJ2-7
V: TRBV9
size: many
D: .

CDR3: CSSESYSLSEQYF
DNA: TGCAGCAGTGAGTCGTACTCGCTTTCCGAGCAGTACTTC
J: TRBJ2-7
V: TRBV29-1
size: .
D: .

CDR3: CASGPDRGRDTGELFF
DNA: TGTGCTAGTGGTCCGGACAGGGGGCGCGACACCGGGGAGCTGTTTTTT
J: TRBJ2-2
V: TRBV12-5
size: .
D: TRBD1

CDR3: CASSYYRPSGNTIYF
DNA: TGTGCCAGCAGTTACTACCGACCTTCTGGAAACACCATATATTTT
J: TRBJ1-3
V: TRBV6-5
size: few
D: .

CDR3: CASSSEGGVFEKLFF
DNA: TGTGCCAGCAGCTCAGAGGGGGGGGTGTTTGAAAAACTGTTTTTT
J: TRBJ1-4
V: TRBV7-2
size: .
D: .

CDR3: CASRSRGQGDGYTF
DNA: TGTGCCAGCAGGAGCCGGGGGCAGGGGGATGGCTACACCTTC
J: TRBJ1-2
V: TRBV7-2
size: many
D: TRBD1

CDR3: CASSLVGNYEQYF
DNA: TGTGCCAGCAGCTTAGTAGGAAACTACGAGCAGTACTTC
J: TRBJ2-7
V: TRBV11-2
size: many
D: .

CDR3: CASSFSRDRAGNTIYF
DNA: TGTGCCAGCAGTTTTTCCCGGGACAGGGCTGGAAACACCATATATTTT
J: TRBJ1-3
V: TRBV6-5
size: few
D: TRBD1

CDR3: CSVETDRDNYGYTF
DNA: TGCAGCGTTGAGACGGACAGGGATAACTATGGCTACACCTTC
J: TRBJ1-2
V: TRBV29-1
size: .
D: TRBD1

CDR3: CASSYVKVGNTIYF
DNA: TGTGCCAGCAGTTACGTAAAGGTCGGAAACACCATATATTTT
J: TRBJ1-3
V: TRBV6-5
size: many
D: .

CDR3: CASSRKGAGDGELFF
DNA: TGTGCCAGCAGCCGTAAGGGGGCGGGGGACGGGGAGCTGTTTTTT
J: TRBJ2-2
V: TRBV6-1
size: .
D: .

CDR3: CASSSEAGGQGNTEAFF
DNA: TGTGCCAGCAGCTCCGAGGCAGGGGGACAGGGGAACACTGAAGCTTTCTTT
J: TRBJ1-1
V: TRBV7-3
size: .
D: TRBD1

CDR3: CASSPVPSGEQYF
DNA: TGTGCCAGCAGCCCGGTTCCTAGCGGCGAGCAGTACTTC
J: TRBJ2-7
V: TRBV2
size: many
D: TRBD2

CDR3: CAATFGNQPQHF
DNA: TGTGCCGCCACCTTCGGGAATCAGCCCCAGCATTTT
J: TRBJ1-5
V: TRBV28
size: .
D: .

CDR3: CASRPRQGGVQPQHF
DNA: TGTGCCAGCAGGCCCCGACAGGGGGGAGTCCAGCCCCAGCATTTT
J: TRBJ1-5
V: TRBV7-6
size: .
D: TRBD1